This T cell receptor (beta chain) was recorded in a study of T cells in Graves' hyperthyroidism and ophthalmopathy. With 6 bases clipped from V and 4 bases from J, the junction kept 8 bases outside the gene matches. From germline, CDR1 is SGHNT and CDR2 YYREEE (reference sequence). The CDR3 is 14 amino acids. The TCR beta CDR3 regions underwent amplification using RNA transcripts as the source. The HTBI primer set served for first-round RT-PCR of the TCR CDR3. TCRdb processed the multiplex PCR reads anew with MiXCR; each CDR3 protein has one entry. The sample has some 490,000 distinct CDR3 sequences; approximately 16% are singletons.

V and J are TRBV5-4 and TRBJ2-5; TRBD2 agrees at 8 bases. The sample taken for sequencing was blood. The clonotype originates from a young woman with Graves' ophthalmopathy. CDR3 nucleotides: TGTGCCAGCAATCCAGCGGGAGTTCGAGAGACCCAGTACTTC. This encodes CASNPAGVRETQYF.